The 2 T cell receptor beta chains below come from one sample, sequenced in a study of CD8 T cells in ankylosing spondylitis. TCRdb analysed the 5' RACE reads with MiXCR anew, one entry per CDR3 protein. In the table there are 130,000 to 150,000 distinct CDR3 sequences, more than 7% of which are singletons. Input material: synovial fluid, either unsorted or a sorted T cell fraction (not recorded which). The receptors derive from a male donor with ankylosing spondylitis.

This clonotype showed up many times. The chain employs TRBV20-1 and TRBJ1-3, with unresolved D. V was trimmed by 1 base and J by 4 bases, leaving 8 bases between them. Germline lookup yields CDR1 DFQATT and CDR2 SNEGSKA (reference sequence). The CDR3 extends over 13 amino acids. The CDR3, as DNA: TGCAGTGCTAGAGGTGGTCAGGGAAACACCATATATTTT. Translation: CSARGGQGNTIYF.

This clonotype was recorded at least ten times. The chain links TRBV5-6 to TRBJ2-7; 11 nucleotides line up with TRBD2. The V segment lost 1 base and the J segment 3 bases; nucleotides outside the gene matches: 6. There are 16 residues in the CDR3. Per germline, CDR1 SGHDT and CDR2 YYEEEE. In DNA, the CDR3 is TGTGCCAGCAGCTTGCTGGGGACTAGCGGACTCTACGAGCAGTACTTC. Translating gives CASSLLGTSGLYEQYF.